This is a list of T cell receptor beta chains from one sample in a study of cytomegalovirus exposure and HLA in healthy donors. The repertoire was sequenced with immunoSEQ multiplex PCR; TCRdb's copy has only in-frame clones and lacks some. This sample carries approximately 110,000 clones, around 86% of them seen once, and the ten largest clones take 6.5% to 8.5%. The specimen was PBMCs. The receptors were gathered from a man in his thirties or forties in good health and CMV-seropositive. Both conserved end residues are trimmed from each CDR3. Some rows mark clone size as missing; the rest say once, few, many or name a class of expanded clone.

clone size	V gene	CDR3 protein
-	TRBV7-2	ASSLSTGYYNSPLH
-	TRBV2	GDGGRGQETQY
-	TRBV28	ASSSQQGAHGYT
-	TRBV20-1	SEGNSETQY
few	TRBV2	ASSVGTGRGETQY
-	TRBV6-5	ASSSVRSNQPQH
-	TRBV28	ASSPGGLTGELF
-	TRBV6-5	ASSYAGSEVTEAF
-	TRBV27	ASSQGTGGSSYEQY
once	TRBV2	ASSVRSGSYNEQF
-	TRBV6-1	ASRRQLEAF
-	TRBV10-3	AISEAQGEAGYT
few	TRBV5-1	ASHALPGAYEQY
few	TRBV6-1	ASSEGGSYEQY
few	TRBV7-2	ASSEGPSGTQY
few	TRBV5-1	ASSTDREESYEQY
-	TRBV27	ASSLLRGYEQY
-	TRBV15	ATSRGKDSPLH
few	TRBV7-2	ASSSRTGTNTEAF
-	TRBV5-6	ASSFPGGNTEAF
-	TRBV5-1	ASSTSGDTEAF
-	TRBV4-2	ASSQAGIDNGYT
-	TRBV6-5	ASSPTLGSGNTIY
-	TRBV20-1	SARTDYGYT
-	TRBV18	ASSSGQGALEQY
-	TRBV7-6	ASSSRDRGPEEQY
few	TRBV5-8	ASSDYSNQPQH
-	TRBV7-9	ASSFRGPYSNQPQH
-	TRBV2	ASSKDRGLSYEQY
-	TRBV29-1	SVERPNEGDTQY
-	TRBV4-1	ASSQLITIRQEYGYT
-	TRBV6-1	ATFFGGKNTEAF
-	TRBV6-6	ASTDLAGSDNEQF
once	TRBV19	ASSIGGSNQPQH
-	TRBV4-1	ASSPTGTGGHEQY
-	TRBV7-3	ASSLTLSSGVTDTQY
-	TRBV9	ASSVASIRDMNTEAF
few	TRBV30	AWNRDRVSGNTIY
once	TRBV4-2	ASSQDWRGTDTQY
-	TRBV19	ASSSGTSGGQETQY
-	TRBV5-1	ASSLAQGTYGYT
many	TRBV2	ASSPDWSGQGATQY